This T cell receptor beta chain came from a study of blood T cells in healthy people across ages. Remarks on this clonotype: A much larger clonotype is one base distant, so this may be a read error.

It was with a sample-barcoded 5' primer and a J-beta primer mix that a second PCR of roughly 6 to 12 cycles was run. Each cDNA molecule was tagged by a template-switch adaptor with 12 random nucleotides. Every sample produced at least 2.5 million CDR3-containing paired-end reads. Via MiXCR, TCRdb re-called the 5' RACE reads, giving one row per CDR3 protein. Among about 810,000 distinct CDR3 sequences listed, 35% to 40% were seen once. At least 6 million PBMCs were isolated per sample. The CDR3 length is 16 residues. V gave up 5 bases and J gave up 3 bases; unmatched junction bases: 11. The V gene's germline CDR1 is SGHVS and CDR2 FQNEAQ.

This sequence joins TRBV7-8 and TRBJ1-2; 8 nucleotides match TRBD1. This TCR came from a man between 18 and 29 years old in good health. Sequenced sample: blood. The CDR3 spells CASSPQTGAGDYGYTF. The CDR3 bases are TGTGCCAGCAGCCCGCAGACAGGGGCGGGGGACTATGGCTACACCTTC. Full variable domain (outside the CDR3, taken from reference TRBV7-8 and TRBJ1-2): GAGVSQSPRYKVAKRGQDVALRCDPISGHVSLFWYQQALGQGPEFLTYFQNEAQLDKSGLPSDRFFAERPEGSVSTLKIQRTQQEDSAVYLCASSPQTGAGDYGYTFGSGTRLTVV.